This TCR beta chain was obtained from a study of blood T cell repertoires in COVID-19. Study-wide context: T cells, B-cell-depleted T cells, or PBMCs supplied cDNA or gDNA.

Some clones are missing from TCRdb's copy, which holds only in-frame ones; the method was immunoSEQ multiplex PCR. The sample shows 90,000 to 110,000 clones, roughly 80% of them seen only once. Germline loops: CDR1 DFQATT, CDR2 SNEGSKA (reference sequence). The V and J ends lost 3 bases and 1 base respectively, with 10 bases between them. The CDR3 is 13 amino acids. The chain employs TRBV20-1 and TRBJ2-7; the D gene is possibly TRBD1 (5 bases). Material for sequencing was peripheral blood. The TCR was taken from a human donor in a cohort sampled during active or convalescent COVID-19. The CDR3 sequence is CSASPPGSYEQYF. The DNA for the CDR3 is TGCAGTGCTAGTCCTCCAGGGTCCTACGAGCAGTACTTC.